This T cell receptor (beta chain) was sequenced for a study of T-cell reconstitution after alpha-beta-depleted transplantation in children. Unique molecular identifiers were used in preparing the TCRbeta library. TCRdb re-derived calls from the PCR reads in MiXCR, one entry per CDR3 protein. The sample contains some 100,000 distinct CDR3 sequences, 15% to 19% of which appear only once. This clonotype appeared a few times. Its specificity is not known. Study-wide findings and caveats: Surviving recipient cells, namely T cells and thymic progenitors, were the source of high day-60 TCRbeta diversity in some patients. Where alpha-beta T cells came from about two months after transplant was reportedly several hundred expanded graft clones. Once a year had passed after transplant, T-cell counts and diversity came mostly from newly produced T cells.

V lost 2 bases to trimming and J lost 2 bases; unmatched junction nucleotides: 9. The CDR3 covers 18 residues. Germline V lookup: CDR1 MNHEY, CDR2 SVGAGI. The TCR was taken from a male patient aged 2-9 years who had a stem cell transplant for acute lymphoblastic leukemia, so the T cells may come from the graft donor. This sample comprised PBMCs, mostly from graft donor cells, obtained 180 days after TCRalphabeta/CD19-depleted stem cell transplant. The chain couples TRBV6-5 to TRBJ2-6; 7 bases line up with TRBD1. The CDR3, as DNA: TGTGCCAGCAGTTACACAGACAGGGATTATACTGGGGCCAACGTCCTGACTTTC. As protein: CASSYTDRDYTGANVLTF.